Below are 27 T cell receptor beta chains sequenced from a single sample in a study of OX40 agonist ivuxolimab in advanced cancers. Sequencing was performed with immunoSEQ multiplex PCR; in TCRdb, only in-frame clones are kept and a portion is missing. The table includes 76,000 or so clones, around 86% detected once. The sequenced sample was CD4+ or CD8+ T cells sorted from blood, obtained in a trial of the OX40 agonist ivuxolimab. Receptors were obtained from an adult with an advanced solid tumor such as melanoma, head and neck, liver or kidney cancer.

J is TRBJ1-3 and V is TRBV28, with unresolved D. Trimming took off 5 bases at V and 1 base at J, with 12 bases between the two ends. This CDR3 is 15 amino acids long. Germline-derived CDR1 and CDR2 are MDHEN and SYDVKM. CDR3 nucleotides: TGTGCCAGCAGTCTCTGGACTGCTTCTGGAAACACCATATATTTT. This codes for CASSLWTASGNTIYF.

This chain uses TRBV7-2 with TRBJ1-2, with a weak D call TRBD1 (6 bases). V was cut by 5 bases and J by 3 bases, with 13 bases left in between. The CDR3 has 14 residues. Germline V gene sequence: CDR1 SGHTA, CDR2 FQGNSA. DNA for the CDR3: TGTGCCAGCAGCACCCGAGGGGGTGACTATGGCTACACCTTC. It specifies CASSTRGGDYGYTF.

V is TRBV11-2 and J is TRBJ1-1, with a tentative D call TRBD1 (5 bases). Trimming took off 5 bases at V and 1 base at J, with 8 bases between the two ends. CDR3 length equals 13 residues. Germline V gives CDR1 SGHAT, CDR2 FQNNGV. The CDR3: CASSRDRNTEAFF. DNA of the CDR3: TGTGCCAGCAGCCGCGACAGGAACACTGAAGCTTTCTTT.

V and J are TRBV7-3 and TRBJ1-1; no definite D call. From germline, CDR1 is SGHTA and CDR2 FQGTGA. The CDR3 is 13 amino acids. V shed 5 bases and J shed 2 bases, with 9 bases lying between them. CDR3 amino acids: CASSLAGNTEAFF. The CDR3 region has the DNA TGTGCCAGCAGCCTCGCGGGAAACACTGAAGCTTTCTTT.

This chain uses TRBV19 with TRBJ1-3; unclear D gene. The CDR3 has 14 residues. The germline V gene encodes CDR1 LNHDA and CDR2 SQIVND (reference sequence). V dropped 7 bases and J dropped 6 bases, with 16 bases sitting between them. This CDR3 reads CASTPMTSANTIYF. DNA for the CDR3: TGTGCCAGTACCCCGATGACATCGGCAAACACCATATATTTT.

This chain joins TRBV6-5 and TRBJ1-4; 7 bases align to TRBD1. The CDR3 is 15 residues long. The junction had 12 bases not matched to a gene; V was cut back by 6 bases and J by 8 bases. The germline gives CDR1 MNHEY, CDR2 SVGAGI. CDR3 sequence: CASSPRGGGREKLFF. The DNA for the CDR3 is TGTGCCAGCAGCCCCAGAGGGGGCGGTCGGGAAAAACTGTTTTTT.

The J gene is TRBJ2-1, the V gene TRBV5-1, with 10 bases aligning to TRBD2. CDR3 size: 14 residues. The V gene's germline CDR1 is SGHRS and CDR2 YFSETQ. The J segment lost 6 bases and the V segment lost 7 bases, leaving 7 bases of the junction unmatched. In DNA form, the CDR3 reads TGCGCCAGCTCGACTAGCGGGCCGGGCAATGAGCAGTTCTTC. It yields the protein CASSTSGPGNEQFF.

The rearrangement uses TRBV5-1 and TRBJ2-6, with D possibly being TRBD2 (5 bases). The V gene lost 3 bases and the J gene lost 0 bases, with 10 bases spanning the gap. CDR1 is SGHRS, CDR2 YFSETQ, per germline. This CDR3 region has 16 residues. The CDR3 coding sequence is TGCGCCAGCAGCTCGGACTTTGGCTCTGGGGCCAACGTCCTGACTTTC. Protein: CASSSDFGSGANVLTF.

This rearrangement joins TRBV10-3 to TRBJ1-2; D not certain. From germline, CDR1 is ENHRY and CDR2 SYGVKD. The V end was cut by 2 bases, the J end by 8 bases, with 12 bases between. The CDR3 is made up of 13 amino acids. CDR3 sequence (DNA): TGTGCCATCAGTGAGATGGCAGACTGGGGCTACACCTTC. Residues: CAISEMADWGYTF.

This clone has just one count. V is TRBV7-2 and J is TRBJ2-2; D not resolved. Per the germline V gene, CDR1 is SGHTA and CDR2 is FQGNSA. CDR3 length equals 15 residues. V was cut by 6 bases and J by 0 bases, with 11 bases left in between. The CDR3 loop reads CASRLDPANTGELFF. The CDR3 DNA is TGTGCCAGCAGACTGGACCCAGCGAACACCGGGGAGCTGTTTTTT.

This chain links TRBV5-6 with TRBJ1-5; D unresolved. The V gene's germline CDR1 is SGHDT and CDR2 YYEEEE. This CDR3 is 14 amino acids long. V was cut by 0 bases and J by 5 bases, with 9 bases left in between. For the CDR3, the DNA is TGTGCCAGCAGCTTGGCGGGGAGAGATCAGCCCCAGCATTTT. Translating it yields CASSLAGRDQPQHF. The entire variable domain, with the rest obtained from reference TRBV5-6 and TRBJ1-5, is as follows: DAGVTQSPTHLIKTRGQQVTLRCSPKSGHDTVSWYQQALGQGPQFIFQYYEEEERQRGNFPDRFSGHQFPNYSSELNVNALLLGDSALYLCASSLAGRDQPQHFGDGTRLSIL.

This clone was observed once. The chain has TRBV19 and TRBJ2-1; 9 bases fit TRBD1. The CDR3 has 16 amino acids. V shed 5 bases, J shed 3 bases, and the junction held 8 bases outside the gene matches. Per the germline V gene, CDR1 is LNHDA and CDR2 is SQIVND (reference sequence). The CDR3 nucleotides are TGTGCCAGTAGTCCAATCCCGGGACAGGGCTACAATGAGCAGTTCTTC. Protein sequence: CASSPIPGQGYNEQFF.

This chain uses TRBV5-4 with TRBJ2-3; 16 bases match TRBD2. Germline V gene lookup returns CDR1 SGHNT and CDR2 YYREEE (reference sequence). The CDR3 is 18 residues long. J gave up 8 bases and V 4 bases, and 13 bases lay outside the gene matches. CDR3 in amino acids: CASSDGTSGRAGTGTQYF. CDR3 DNA: TGTGCCAGCAGCGACGGGACTAGCGGGAGGGCCGGAACGGGTACGCAGTATTTT.

V gene TRBV5-8 combines with J gene TRBJ1-5; D gene uncertain. The CDR3 runs 13 residues. Trimming shortened V by 4 bases and J by 4 bases, and 9 bases separated the two germline ends. The germline gives CDR1 SGHTS, CDR2 YDEGEE. CDR3 amino acids: CASSLGLNQPQHF. The CDR3 nucleotides are TGTGCCAGCAGCCTGGGCCTGAATCAGCCCCAGCATTTT.

V usage is TRBV28 and J usage is TRBJ1-1, with TRBD1 matching 7 bases. The V gene's germline CDR1 is MDHEN and CDR2 SYDVKM. The CDR3 has 14 residues. The V segment lost 6 bases and the J segment 0 bases; nucleotides outside the gene matches: 4. For the CDR3, the DNA is TGTGCCAGCAGCTCGGGACAGATGAACACTGAAGCTTTCTTT. Its translation: CASSSGQMNTEAFF.

The chain employs TRBV15 and TRBJ2-7; D not certain. The CDR3 contains 14 residues. V lost 0 bases to trimming and J lost 6 bases, with 12 bases between them. Looked up from germline, CDR1 is LNHNV and CDR2 is YYDKDF (reference sequence). In DNA form, the CDR3 reads TGTGCCACCAGCAGAGATAAAGGGTGGGGCGAGCAGTACTTC. Amino acid sequence: CATSRDKGWGEQYF. The full variable domain, rest sourced from reference TRBV15 and TRBJ2-7, is DAMVIQNPRYQVTQFGKPVTLSCSQTLNHNVMYWYQQKSSQAPKLLFHYYDKDFNNEADTPDNFQSRRPNTSFCFLDIRSPGLGDTAMYLCATSRDKGWGEQYFGPGTRLTVT.

The chain links TRBV29-1 to TRBJ2-2, with D unclear. Trimming took off 2 bases at V and 5 bases at J, with 6 bases between the two ends. Germline lookup yields CDR1 SQVTM and CDR2 ANQGSEA. The CDR3 runs to 12 residues. CDR3 protein: CSVEPLTGELFF. Here the CDR3 DNA reads TGCAGCGTTGAACCCCTAACCGGGGAGCTGTTTTTT.

CDR3 region: CASSRSYREDEAFF. For the CDR3, the DNA is TGCGCCAGCTCTCGGAGTTACAGGGAGGATGAAGCTTTCTTT. The V call is TRBV5-1, the J call TRBJ1-1; a weak D match, TRBD1 (6 bases). V was pared by 7 bases and J by 7 bases, with 20 bases between. The CDR3 loop spans 14 amino acids. CDR1 and CDR2 from the germline V gene are SGHRS and YFSETQ.

V and J are TRBV27 and TRBJ1-4; perhaps TRBD1 as D (5 bases). The CDR3 is 13 residues long. V dropped 4 bases and J dropped 7 bases, with 10 bases sitting between them. Looked up from germline, CDR1 is MNHEY and CDR2 is SMNVEV (reference sequence). CDR3 in DNA: TGTGCCAGCAGTTCCAGGGAAGGTGAAAAACTGTTTTTT. Translating gives CASSSREGEKLFF.

This clone appeared once. The V call is TRBV2, the J call TRBJ2-1; 7 nucleotides match TRBD2. CDR1 and CDR2 from the germline V gene are SNHLY and FYNNEI. The CDR3 contains 15 residues. V lost 4 bases to trimming and J lost 8 bases; unmatched junction nucleotides: 11. CDR3 bases: TGTGCCAGCAGTGTGGGAGCGGGGCCGGGAGATGAGCAGTTCTTC. Its translation is CASSVGAGPGDEQFF.

The rearrangement joins TRBV6-8 to TRBJ2-1; TRBD1 aligns across 8 bases. Germline-derived CDR1 and CDR2 are MNHGY and SAAAGT. The CDR3 is 16 amino acids. The V and J ends lost 2 bases and 2 bases, in that order; junction bases with no gene match: 5. The CDR3 DNA sequence: TGTGCCAGCAGTTACGAGAGACAGGGGACCTACAATGAGCAGTTCTTC. Protein: CASSYERQGTYNEQFF.

This rearrangement joins TRBV29-1 to TRBJ1-1; D remains ambiguous. Germline CDR1 SQVTM, CDR2 ANQGSEA. This CDR3 contains 14 residues. Trimming removed 3 bases from V and 2 bases from J, with 13 bases in between. The CDR3 nucleotides are TGCAGCGTTGACGGGGTGTATGGAAACACTGAAGCTTTCTTT. Its translation is CSVDGVYGNTEAFF.

Comment on this clone: A junction end diverges from the germline sequence, so it may reflect a read error. The V gene is TRBV6-6, the J gene TRBJ2-6; D unclear. The germline gives CDR1 MNHNY, CDR2 SVGAGI (reference sequence). The CDR3 sequence is 16 residues long. The CDR3, as DNA: TGTGCCAGCAGTCACTCGGCCTCCTCTGGGGCCAACGTCCTGACTTTC. It codes for CASSHSASSGANVLTF.

As to this clone: The same CDR3 also results from other DNA sequences found in this sample. The chain is built from TRBV6-5 and TRBJ2-7, with 9 bases that match TRBD1. Trimming at V came to 6 bases and at J to 5 bases, leaving 2 bases not matched to a gene. This CDR3 region has 12 residues. Germline lookup yields CDR1 MNHEY and CDR2 SVGAGI. The CDR3 DNA is TGTGCCAGCAGCCGGACAGGGGACGAGCAGTACTTC. This codes for CASSRTGDEQYF.

V usage is TRBV28 and J usage is TRBJ1-4; 7 nucleotides match TRBD1. With 4 bases clipped from V and 6 bases from J, the junction kept 5 bases outside the gene matches. Germline V gene lookup returns CDR1 MDHEN and CDR2 SYDVKM. CDR3 size: 14 residues. The CDR3 is CASSSGGGDEKLFF. The CDR3 DNA reads TGTGCCAGCAGTTCAGGGGGAGGGGATGAAAAACTGTTTTTT.

This clone appeared once. The rearrangement links TRBV2 to TRBJ1-1; D possibly corresponds to TRBD1 (6 bases). This CDR3 spans 15 amino acids. In germline, CDR1 is SNHLY, CDR2 FYNNEI. Trimming left V 6 bases short and J 4 bases short, with 18 bases between. The DNA of the CDR3 is TGTGCCAGCAGGTTGACAGGACTAGAGGGCACTGAAGCTTTCTTT. It is translated as CASRLTGLEGTEAFF.

This clone was recorded once. CDR3 sequence: CASSLRRPALGTDTQYF. CDR3 bases: TGTGCCAGCAGCCTAAGGAGACCAGCCTTGGGTACAGATACGCAGTATTTT. The rearrangement uses TRBV5-6 and TRBJ2-3; D unclear. V gave up 4 bases and J gave up 3 bases, with 21 bases separating them. This CDR3 is 17 amino acids long. Germline values: CDR1 SGHDT, CDR2 YYEEEE.